This T cell receptor (beta chain) was captured by sequencing in a study of blood T cell repertoires in COVID-19. In the study overall: Acute-phase and convalescent COVID-19 samples originated in the United States, Italy and Spain. T cells, B-cell-depleted T cells, or PBMCs provided the cDNA or gDNA that served as material.

In the original analysis: Nucleated cell counts were estimated from reference gene primer amplification. Sequencing used immunoSEQ multiplex PCR; TCRdb keeps in-frame clones, though not all of them. V, J and clone size derive from that table, while D and trimming were established from the DNA sequence. Here the sample spans roughly 36,000 clones, 70% to 90% being singletons. The clonotype was recovered from a man aged 55 to 70 with active COVID-19. Sequencing was done on a sample of peripheral blood.

In DNA form, the CDR3 reads TGCGCCAGCAGCTTGGCAGCAGGGGGAGGAAACACCATATATTTT. It yields the protein CASSLAAGGGNTIYF. The chain carries TRBV5-1 and TRBJ1-3; 7 bases align to TRBD1. The germline V gene has CDR1 SGHRS and CDR2 YFSETQ. The CDR3 is 15 residues long. V lost 0 bases, J lost 4 bases, and 4 bases stayed unmatched.